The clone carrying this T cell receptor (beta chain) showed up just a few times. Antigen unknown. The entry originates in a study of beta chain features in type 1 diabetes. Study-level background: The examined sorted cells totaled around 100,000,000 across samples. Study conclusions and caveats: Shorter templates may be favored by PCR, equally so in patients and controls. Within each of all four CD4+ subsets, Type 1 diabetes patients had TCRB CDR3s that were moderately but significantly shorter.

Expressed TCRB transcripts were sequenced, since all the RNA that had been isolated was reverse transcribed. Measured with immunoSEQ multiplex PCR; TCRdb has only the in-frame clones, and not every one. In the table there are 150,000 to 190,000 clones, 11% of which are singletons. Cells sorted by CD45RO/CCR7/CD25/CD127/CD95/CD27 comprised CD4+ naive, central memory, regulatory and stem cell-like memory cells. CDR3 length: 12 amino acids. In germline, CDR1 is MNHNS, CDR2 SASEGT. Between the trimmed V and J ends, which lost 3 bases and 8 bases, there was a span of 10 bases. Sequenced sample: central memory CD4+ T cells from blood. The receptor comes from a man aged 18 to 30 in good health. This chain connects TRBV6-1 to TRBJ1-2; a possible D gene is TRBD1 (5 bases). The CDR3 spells CASSDRGTGYTF. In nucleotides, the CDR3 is TGTGCCAGCAGTGATCGCGGGACCGGCTACACCTTC.